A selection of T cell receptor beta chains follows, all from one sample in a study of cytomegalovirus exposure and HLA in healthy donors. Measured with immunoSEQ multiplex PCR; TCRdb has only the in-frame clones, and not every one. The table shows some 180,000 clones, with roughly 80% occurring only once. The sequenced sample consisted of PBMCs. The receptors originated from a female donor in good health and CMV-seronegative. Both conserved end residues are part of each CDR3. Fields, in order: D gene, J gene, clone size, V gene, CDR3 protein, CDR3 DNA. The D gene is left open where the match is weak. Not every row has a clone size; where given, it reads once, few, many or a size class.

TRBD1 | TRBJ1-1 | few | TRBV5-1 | CASSYGTGDTEAFF | TGCGCCAGCAGCTACGGGACAGGGGACACTGAAGCTTTCTTT
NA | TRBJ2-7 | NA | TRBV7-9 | CASRRGAGAPLEQYF | TGTGCCAGCAGACGAGGGGCGGGGGCCCCCCTCGAGCAGTACTTC
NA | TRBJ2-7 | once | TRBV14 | CASSQGRLGVEQYF | TGTGCCAGCAGCCAAGGGCGGCTAGGCGTCGAGCAGTACTTC
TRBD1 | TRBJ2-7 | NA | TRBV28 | CASSLKTGGVWSEQYF | TGTGCCAGCAGTTTAAAGACAGGGGGCGTTTGGTCCGAGCAGTACTTC
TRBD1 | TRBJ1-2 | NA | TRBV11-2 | CASSPGTGGGYTF | TGTGCCAGCAGCCCGGGGACAGGGGGTGGCTACACCTTC
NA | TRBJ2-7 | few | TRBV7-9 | CSSSFSREQYF | TGTTCCAGCAGCTTCTCCAGAGAGCAGTACTTC
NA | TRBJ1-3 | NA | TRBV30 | CAWSDRFGNTIYF | TGTGCCTGGAGCGACAGGTTTGGAAACACCATATATTTT
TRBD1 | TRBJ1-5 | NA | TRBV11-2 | CASSSGTGGHQPQHF | TGTGCCAGCAGCTCCGGGACAGGGGGCCATCAGCCCCAGCATTTT
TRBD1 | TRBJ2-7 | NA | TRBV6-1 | CASSVVRTGLPYEQYF | TGTGCCAGCAGTGTAGTTCGGACAGGACTTCCCTACGAGCAGTACTTC
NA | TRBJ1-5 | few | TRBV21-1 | CASSNRRRGQSRDSNQPQHF | TGTGCCAGCAGCAATCGACGACGGGGACAGTCCCGAGATAGCAATCAGCCCCAGCATTTT
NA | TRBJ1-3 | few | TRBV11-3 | CASSGGDTSGNTIYF | TGTGCCAGCAGCGGGGGGGACACATCTGGAAACACCATATATTTT
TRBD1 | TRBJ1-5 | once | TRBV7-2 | CASSSQGQGNQPQHF | TGTGCCAGCAGCTCTCAGGGACAGGGCAATCAGCCCCAGCATTTT
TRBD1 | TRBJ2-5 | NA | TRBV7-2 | CASSRDRRRETQYF | TGTGCCAGCAGCCGGGACAGGAGGCGGGAGACCCAGTACTTC
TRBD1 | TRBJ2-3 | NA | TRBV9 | CASSVEGGGRGRTDTQYF | TGTGCCAGCAGCGTAGAGGGGGGTGGCAGGGGGCGTACAGATACGCAGTATTTT
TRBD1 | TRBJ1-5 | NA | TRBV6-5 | CASSAGQGDQPQHF | TGTGCCAGCAGTGCAGGACAGGGGGATCAGCCCCAGCATTTT
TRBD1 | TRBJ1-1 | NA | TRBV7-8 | CASSYRGMNTEAFF | TGTGCCAGCAGCTACAGGGGTATGAACACTGAAGCTTTCTTT
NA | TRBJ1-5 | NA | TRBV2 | CASSVDNDQPQHF | TGTGCCAGCAGTGTCGACAACGATCAGCCCCAGCATTTT
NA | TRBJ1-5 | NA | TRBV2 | CASRRGQKSNQPQHF | TGTGCCAGCAGGAGAGGGCAGAAAAGCAATCAGCCCCAGCATTTT
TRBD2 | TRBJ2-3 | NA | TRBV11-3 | CASSRWTSASTDTQYF | TGTGCCAGCAGCCGCTGGACTAGCGCTAGCACAGATACGCAGTATTTT
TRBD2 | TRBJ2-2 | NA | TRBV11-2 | CASSFDTSGGALSGELFF | TGTGCCAGCAGCTTTGATACTAGCGGGGGGGCTTTATCGGGGGAGCTGTTTTTT
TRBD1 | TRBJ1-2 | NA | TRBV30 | CAWSPGTGGFGYTF | TGTGCCTGGAGTCCCGGGACAGGGGGCTTTGGCTACACCTTC
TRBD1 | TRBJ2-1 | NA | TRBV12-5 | CASGWVGDGQGLHNEQFF | TGTGCTAGTGGTTGGGTAGGGGACGGACAGGGGCTGCACAATGAGCAGTTCTTC
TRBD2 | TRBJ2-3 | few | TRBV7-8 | CASSPGGAGFTDTQYF | TGTGCCAGCAGCCCGGGGGGGGCGGGATTCACAGATACGCAGTATTTT
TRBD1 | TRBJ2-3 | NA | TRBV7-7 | CASSLGTGDTDTQYF | TGTGCTAGCAGCTTAGGGACAGGGGACACAGATACGCAGTATTTT